This T cell receptor beta chain was observed in a study of shared T cell receptors in the human thymus. Repertoires were generated with immunoSEQ multiplex PCR, while TCRdb's copy carries only in-frame clones and drops some. The sample lists some 760,000 clones, around 85% occurring once. The CDR3 sequence is 12 residues long. CDR1 and CDR2 from the germline V gene are MNHEY and SVGAGI. The ends lost 10 bases at V and 8 bases at J; junction bases unmatched: 10. A further study also used this sample, focusing on human thymus T cells. From that study: Resections obtained during corrective heart surgery supplied the thymus tissue.

This clonotype originated in a girl less than two years old with a congenital heart defect. The chain carries TRBV6-5 and TRBJ1-2, with TRBD1 matching over 7 bases. Material: thymocytes. The CDR3 DNA reads as TGTGCCACCGGGGACAGTCTAACCGGCTACACCTTC. It translates to CATGDSLTGYTF.